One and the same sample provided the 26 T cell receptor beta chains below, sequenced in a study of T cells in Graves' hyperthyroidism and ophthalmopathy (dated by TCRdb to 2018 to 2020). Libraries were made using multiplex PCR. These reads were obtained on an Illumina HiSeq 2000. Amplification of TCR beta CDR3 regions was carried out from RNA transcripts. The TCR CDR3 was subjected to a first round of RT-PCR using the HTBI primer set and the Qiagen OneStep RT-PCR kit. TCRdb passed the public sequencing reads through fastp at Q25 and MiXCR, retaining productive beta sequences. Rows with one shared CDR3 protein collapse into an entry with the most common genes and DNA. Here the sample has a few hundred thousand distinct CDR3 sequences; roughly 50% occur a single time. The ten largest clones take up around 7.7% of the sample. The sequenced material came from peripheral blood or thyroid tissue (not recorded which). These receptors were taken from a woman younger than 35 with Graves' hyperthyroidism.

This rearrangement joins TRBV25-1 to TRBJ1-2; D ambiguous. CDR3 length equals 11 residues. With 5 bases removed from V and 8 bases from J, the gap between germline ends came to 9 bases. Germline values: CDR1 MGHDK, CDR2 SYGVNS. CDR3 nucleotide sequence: TGTGCCAGCAGTTCGGGCAAAGGCTACACCTTC. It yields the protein CASSSGKGYTF.

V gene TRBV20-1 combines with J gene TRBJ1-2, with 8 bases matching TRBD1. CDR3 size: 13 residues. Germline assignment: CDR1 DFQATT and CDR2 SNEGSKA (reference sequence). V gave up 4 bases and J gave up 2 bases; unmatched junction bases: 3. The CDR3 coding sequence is TGCAGTGCTAATGGACAGGGAAACTATGGCTACACCTTC. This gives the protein CSANGQGNYGYTF.

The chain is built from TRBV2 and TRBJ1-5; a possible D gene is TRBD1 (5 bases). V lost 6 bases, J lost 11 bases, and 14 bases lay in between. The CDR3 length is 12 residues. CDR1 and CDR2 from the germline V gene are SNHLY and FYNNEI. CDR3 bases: TGTGCCAGCAGCTTAGGCAGGGAGACCCAGCATTTT. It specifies CASSLGRETQHF.

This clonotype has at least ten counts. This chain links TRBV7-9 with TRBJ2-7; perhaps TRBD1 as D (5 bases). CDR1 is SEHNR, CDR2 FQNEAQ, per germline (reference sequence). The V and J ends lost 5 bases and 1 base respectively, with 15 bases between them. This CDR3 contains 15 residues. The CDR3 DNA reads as TGTGCCAGCAGCCCAGTGGGCAGGGAATCCTACGAGCAGTACTTC. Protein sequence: CASSPVGRESYEQYF. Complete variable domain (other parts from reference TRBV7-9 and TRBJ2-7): DTGVSQNPRHKITKRGQNVTFRCDPISEHNRLYWYRQTLGQGPEFLTYFQNEAQLEKSRLLSDRFSAERPKGSFSTLEIQRTEQGDSAMYLCASSPVGRESYEQYFGPGTRLTVT.

The CDR3 region is CAISDLAGEGETQYF. The DNA of the CDR3 is TGTGCCATCAGTGACCTAGCGGGAGAGGGGGAGACCCAGTACTTC. The V call is TRBV10-3, the J call TRBJ2-5; 10 bases are shared with TRBD2. The V segment lost 3 bases and the J segment 5 bases; nucleotides outside the gene matches: 6. This CDR3 contains 15 residues. Looked up from germline, CDR1 is ENHRY and CDR2 is SYGVKD.

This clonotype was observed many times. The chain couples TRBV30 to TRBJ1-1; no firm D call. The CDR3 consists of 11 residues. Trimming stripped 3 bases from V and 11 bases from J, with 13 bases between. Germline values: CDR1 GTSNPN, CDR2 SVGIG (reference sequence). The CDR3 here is CAWSTTLVAFF. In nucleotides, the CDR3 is TGTGCCTGGAGCACGACTCTGGTTGCTTTCTTT. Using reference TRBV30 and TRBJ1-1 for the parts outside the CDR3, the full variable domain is SQTIHQWPATLVQPVGSPLSLECTVEGTSNPNLYWYRQAAGRGLQLLFYSVGIGQISSEVPQNLSASRPQDRQFILSSKKLLLSDSGFYLCAWSTTLVAFFGQGTRLTVV.

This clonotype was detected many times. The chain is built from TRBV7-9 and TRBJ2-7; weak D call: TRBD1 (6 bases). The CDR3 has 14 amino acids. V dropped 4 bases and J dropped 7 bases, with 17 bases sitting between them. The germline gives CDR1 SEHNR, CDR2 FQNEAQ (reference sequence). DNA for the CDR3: TGTGCCAGCAGCTCAGGGAGCGGCAGGGGTGAGCAGTACTTC. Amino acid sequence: CASSSGSGRGEQYF. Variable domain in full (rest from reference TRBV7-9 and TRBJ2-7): DTGVSQNPRHKITKRGQNVTFRCDPISEHNRLYWYRQTLGQGPEFLTYFQNEAQLEKSRLLSDRFSAERPKGSFSTLEIQRTEQGDSAMYLCASSSGSGRGEQYFGPGTRLTVT.

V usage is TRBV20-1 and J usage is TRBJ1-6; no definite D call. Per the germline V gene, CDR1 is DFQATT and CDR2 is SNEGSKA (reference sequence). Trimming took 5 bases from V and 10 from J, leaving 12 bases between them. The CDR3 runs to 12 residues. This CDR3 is CSAVSRPSPLHF. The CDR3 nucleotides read TGCAGTGCTGTCAGCCGACCCTCACCCCTCCACTTT.

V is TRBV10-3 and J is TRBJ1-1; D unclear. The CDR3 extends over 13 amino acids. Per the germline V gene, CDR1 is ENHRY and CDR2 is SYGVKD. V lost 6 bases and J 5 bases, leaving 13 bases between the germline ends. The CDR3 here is CAISRRSGTEAFF. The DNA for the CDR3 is TGTGCCATCAGCAGAAGGAGCGGGACTGAAGCTTTCTTT.

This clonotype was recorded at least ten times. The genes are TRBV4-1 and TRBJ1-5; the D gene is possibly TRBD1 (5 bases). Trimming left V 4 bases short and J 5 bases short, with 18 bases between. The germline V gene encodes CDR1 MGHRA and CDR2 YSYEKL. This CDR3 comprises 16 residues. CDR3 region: CASSPRGGSSHQPQHF. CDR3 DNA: TGCGCCAGCAGCCCTCGTGGGGGATCGTCTCATCAGCCCCAGCATTTT.

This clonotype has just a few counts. CDR3 in DNA: TGTGCCAGCAGCTATTCGGACAGGGAACAATACGAGCAGTACTTC. Translated: CASSYSDREQYEQYF. This chain joins TRBV27 and TRBJ2-7; 8 positions agree with TRBD1. The CDR3 runs 15 residues. CDR1 MNHEY and CDR2 SMNVEV come from the germline V gene (reference sequence). Germline trimming cut 6 bases from V and 4 bases from J; bases unmatched to any gene: 11.

This CDR3 is CSASLDLLSRQYF. In DNA, the CDR3 is TGCAGTGCTAGTTTGGACCTTCTCTCTCGGCAGTACTTC. V is TRBV20-1 and J is TRBJ2-7, with D unclear. The V gene's germline CDR1 is DFQATT and CDR2 SNEGSKA (reference sequence). This CDR3 comprises 13 residues. V was cut by 3 bases and J by 9 bases, with 18 bases left in between.

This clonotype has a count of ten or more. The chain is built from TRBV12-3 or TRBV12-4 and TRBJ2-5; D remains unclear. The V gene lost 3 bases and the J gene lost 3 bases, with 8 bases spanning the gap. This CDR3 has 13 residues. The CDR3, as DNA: TGTGCCAGCAGTTTTCGAGCCAAAGAGACCCAGTACTTC. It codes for CASSFRAKETQYF.

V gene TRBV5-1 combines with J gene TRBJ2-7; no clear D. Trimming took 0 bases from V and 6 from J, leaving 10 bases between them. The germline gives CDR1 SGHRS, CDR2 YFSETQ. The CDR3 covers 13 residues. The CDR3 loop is CASSLGVPAEQYF. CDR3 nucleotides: TGCGCCAGCAGCTTGGGCGTCCCCGCCGAGCAGTACTTC.

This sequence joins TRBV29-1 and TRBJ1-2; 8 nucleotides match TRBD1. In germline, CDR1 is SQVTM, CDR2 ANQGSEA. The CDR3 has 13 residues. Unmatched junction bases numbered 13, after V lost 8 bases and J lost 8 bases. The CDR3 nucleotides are TGCAGCCAAGATGGACAGGGTGCGGGAGGCTACACCTTC. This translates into CSQDGQGAGGYTF.

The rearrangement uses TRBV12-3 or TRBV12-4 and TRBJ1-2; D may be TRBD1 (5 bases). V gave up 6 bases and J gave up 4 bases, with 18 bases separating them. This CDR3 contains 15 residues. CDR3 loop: CASSWGLAGGYGYTF. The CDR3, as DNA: TGTGCCAGCAGCTGGGGACTAGCGGGAGGCTATGGCTACACCTTC.

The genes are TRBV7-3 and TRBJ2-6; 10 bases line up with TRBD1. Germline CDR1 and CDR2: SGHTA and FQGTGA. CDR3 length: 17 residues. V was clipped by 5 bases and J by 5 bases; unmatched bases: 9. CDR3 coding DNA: TGTGCCAGCAGCCCGCGGACAGGGGGAAGTAGGGCCAACGTCCTGACTTTC. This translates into CASSPRTGGSRANVLTF.

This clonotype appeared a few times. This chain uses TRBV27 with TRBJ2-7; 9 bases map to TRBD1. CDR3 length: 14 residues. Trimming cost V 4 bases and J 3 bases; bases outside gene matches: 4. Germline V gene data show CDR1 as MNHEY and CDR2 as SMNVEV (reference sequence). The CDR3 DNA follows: TGTGCCAGCAGTTCGGCGGGACAGGGCTACGAGCAGTACTTC. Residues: CASSSAGQGYEQYF.

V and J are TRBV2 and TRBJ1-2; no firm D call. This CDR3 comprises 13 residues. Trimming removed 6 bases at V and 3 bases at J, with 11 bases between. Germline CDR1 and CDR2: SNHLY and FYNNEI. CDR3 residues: CASRFGVHYGYTF. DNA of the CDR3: TGTGCCAGCAGATTCGGGGTGCACTATGGCTACACCTTC.

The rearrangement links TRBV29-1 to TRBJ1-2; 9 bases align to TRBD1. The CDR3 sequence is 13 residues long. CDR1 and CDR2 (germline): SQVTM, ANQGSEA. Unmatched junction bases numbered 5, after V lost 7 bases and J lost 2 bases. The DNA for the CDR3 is TGCAGCGCTAGACAGGGGGGGAACTATGGCTACACCTTC. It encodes CSARQGGNYGYTF.

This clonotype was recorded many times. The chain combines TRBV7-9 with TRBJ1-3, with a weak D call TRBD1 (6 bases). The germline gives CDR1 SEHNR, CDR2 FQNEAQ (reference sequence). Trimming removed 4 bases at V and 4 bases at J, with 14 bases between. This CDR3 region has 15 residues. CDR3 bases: TGTGCCAGCAGCTATACAGGGTGGATGGGAAACACCATATATTTT. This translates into CASSYTGWMGNTIYF. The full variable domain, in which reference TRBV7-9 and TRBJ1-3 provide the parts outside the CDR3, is DTGVSQNPRHKITKRGQNVTFRCDPISEHNRLYWYRQTLGQGPEFLTYFQNEAQLEKSRLLSDRFSAERPKGSFSTLEIQRTEQGDSAMYLCASSYTGWMGNTIYFGEGSWLTVV.

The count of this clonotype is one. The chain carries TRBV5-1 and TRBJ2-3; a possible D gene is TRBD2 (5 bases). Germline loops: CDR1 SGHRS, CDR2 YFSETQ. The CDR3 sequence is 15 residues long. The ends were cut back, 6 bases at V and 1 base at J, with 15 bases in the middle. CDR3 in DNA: TGCGCCAGCACTTGGCTCGCGGGCGGCACAGATACGCAGTATTTT. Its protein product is CASTWLAGGTDTQYF. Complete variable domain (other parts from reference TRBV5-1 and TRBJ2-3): KAGVTQTPRYLIKTRGQQVTLSCSPISGHRSVSWYQQTPGQGLQFLFEYFSETQRNKGNFPGRFSGRQFSNSRSEMNVSTLELGDSALYLCASTWLAGGTDTQYFGPGTRLTVL.

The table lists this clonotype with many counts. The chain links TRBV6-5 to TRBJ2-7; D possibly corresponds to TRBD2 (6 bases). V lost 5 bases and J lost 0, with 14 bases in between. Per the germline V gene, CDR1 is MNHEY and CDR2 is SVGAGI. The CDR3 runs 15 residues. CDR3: CASSPSGPSSYEQYF. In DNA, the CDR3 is TGTGCCAGCAGTCCCAGCGGGCCCAGCTCCTACGAGCAGTACTTC.

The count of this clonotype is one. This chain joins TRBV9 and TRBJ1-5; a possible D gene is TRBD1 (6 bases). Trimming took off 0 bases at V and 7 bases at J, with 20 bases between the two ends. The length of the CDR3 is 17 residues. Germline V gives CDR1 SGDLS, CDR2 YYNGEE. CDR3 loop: CASSVGTGPWNEQPQHF. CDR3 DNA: TGTGCCAGCAGCGTAGGAACAGGGCCGTGGAATGAGCAGCCCCAGCATTTT.

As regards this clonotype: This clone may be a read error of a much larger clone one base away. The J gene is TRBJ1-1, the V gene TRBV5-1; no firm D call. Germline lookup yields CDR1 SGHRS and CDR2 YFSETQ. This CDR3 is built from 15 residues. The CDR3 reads CASSLALTRNTQAFF. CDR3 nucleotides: TGCGCCAGCAGCTTGGCTTTGACACGGAACACTCAAGCTTTCTTT.

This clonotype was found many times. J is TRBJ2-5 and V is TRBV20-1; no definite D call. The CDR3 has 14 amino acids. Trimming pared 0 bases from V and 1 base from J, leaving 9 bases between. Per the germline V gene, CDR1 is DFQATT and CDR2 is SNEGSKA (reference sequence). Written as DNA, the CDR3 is TGCAGTGCTAGAGATATCCATCTCCAAGAGACCCAGTACTTC. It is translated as CSARDIHLQETQYF.